This TCR beta chain was recovered during a study of T cells after yellow fever vaccination. Broader study findings: CD4 and CD8 compartments shared a small share of clonotypes. Most clones from primary vaccination resurfaced after the booster (96% CD4, about 91% CD8).

This clonotype was detected many times. Its specificity is unknown. In TCRdb, the 5' RACE reads were re-called with MiXCR into one record per CDR3 protein. The sample has a few hundred thousand distinct CDR3 sequences; around 7% are singletons. Specimen: PBMCs, collected around 45 days after the first yellow fever vaccination. The sequence derives from a young man who received the YFV17D yellow fever vaccine.

Here the CDR3 DNA reads TGTGCCACCAGCAGAGCTAGGGATGGACAGCCCCAGCATTTT. Amino acids: CATSRARDGQPQHF. The V gene is TRBV15, the J gene TRBJ1-5, with D unresolved. V lost 1 base, J lost 7 bases, and 11 bases lay in between. CDR1 and CDR2 from the germline V gene are LNHNV and YYDKDF (reference sequence). The CDR3 is 14 residues long.